Below, 5 T cell receptor beta chains from the same sample are listed, as sequenced in a study of radiotherapy plus CTLA-4 blockade in lung cancer. Profiling relied on immunoSEQ multiplex PCR, and the TCRdb table lists in-frame clones only, not all of them. The sample gives roughly 97,000 clones, approximately 74% of which show up once; 2.5% to 3.5% is in the top ten. The sequencing used peripheral blood, collected from a patient treated with radiotherapy plus ipilimumab. Receptors originate from a human donor with non-small cell lung cancer who had a partial response to radiotherapy plus ipilimumab. Some clones in this sample may be carry-over from other donors' samples.

This chain uses TRBV28 with TRBJ1-2; 7 bases align to TRBD1. The CDR3 is made up of 13 amino acids. V lost 6 bases to trimming and J lost 2 bases; unmatched junction nucleotides: 3. Germline V lookup: CDR1 MDHEN, CDR2 SYDVKM. The CDR3 DNA follows: TGTGCCAGCAGGGTACAGGGGAACTATGGCTACACCTTC. Its translation: CASRVQGNYGYTF.

This clone was observed a few times. The chain links TRBV28 to TRBJ2-7; the match to TRBD1 covers 10 bases. The germline CDR1 and CDR2 sequences are MDHEN and SYDVKM. V shed 1 base and J 4 bases; nucleotides not matched to a gene: 7. The CDR3 length is 16 residues. The CDR3 is CASSLFAGDRGYEQYF. CDR3 bases: TGTGCCAGCAGTTTATTTGCGGGGGACAGGGGATACGAGCAGTACTTC.

This rearrangement joins TRBV7-9 to TRBJ2-2, with a tentative D call TRBD1 (5 bases). With 2 bases removed from V and 2 bases from J, the gap between germline ends came to 9 bases. Germline CDR1 SEHNR, CDR2 FQNEAQ (reference sequence). This CDR3 contains 15 residues. DNA of the CDR3: TGTGCCAGCAGCTTACTAAGGGGCAACACCGGGGAGCTGTTTTTT. This translates into CASSLLRGNTGELFF.

This chain links TRBV18 with TRBJ2-5, with a weak D call TRBD2 (6 bases). The CDR3 is 13 amino acids. Between the trimmed V and J ends, which lost 10 bases and 5 bases, there was a span of 17 bases. Germline-derived CDR1 and CDR2 are KGHSH and LQKENI. DNA for the CDR3: TGTGCCACCACCCGGGGGACGGGGGAGACCCAGTACTTC. Encoded protein: CATTRGTGETQYF.

The rearrangement uses TRBV13 and TRBJ2-4, with TRBD1 matching over 7 bases. J gave up 2 bases and V 5 bases, and 3 bases lay outside the gene matches. From germline, CDR1 is PRHDT and CDR2 FYEKMQ (reference sequence). This CDR3 region has 14 residues. CDR3: CASSPRGTKNIQYF. The CDR3 DNA follows: TGTGCCAGCAGCCCCAGGGGGACCAAAAACATTCAGTACTTC.